This record covers a single T cell receptor beta chain. Its cognate antigen is unknown. This sample was included in a study of Ad26.COV2.S vaccination and SARS-CoV-2 variants. Looking at the study overall: Donor allocation was to the COV1001 Ad26.COV2.S trial arm. Dosing was one shot or two shots 56 days apart. Study-level results: Breadth and depth estimates from TCRs may understate total T cell responses.

The V gene's germline CDR1 is SEHNR and CDR2 FQNEAQ (reference sequence). The CDR3 is made up of 14 amino acids. V was pared by 0 bases and J by 7 bases, with 9 bases between. Noted treatment: roughly 20 received Ad26.COV2.S at low or high dose, single or two shots; several received placebo; per-sample allocation not given. Sampling was performed 63 days after the first vaccine or placebo injection. Here immunoSEQ multiplex PCR was the method, and the copy in TCRdb shows in-frame clones only, minus some. Of 440,000 or so clones in the sample, roughly 87% were seen once. The sample in question was peripheral blood, obtained in a trial of Ad26.COV2.S vaccine versus placebo. This receptor was taken from a person aged 18-60 years who received the Ad26.COV2.S COVID-19 vaccine or a placebo. J is TRBJ1-4 and V is TRBV7-9, with D hard to call. The CDR3 loop is CASSLAGSGEKLFF. The CDR3 coding sequence is TGTGCCAGCAGCTTAGCGGGGAGTGGTGAAAAACTGTTTTTT. Full variable domain (rest looked up from reference TRBV7-9 and TRBJ1-4): DTGVSQNPRHKITKRGQNVTFRCDPISEHNRLYWYRQTLGQGPEFLTYFQNEAQLEKSRLLSDRFSAERPKGSFSTLEIQRTEQGDSAMYLCASSLAGSGEKLFFGSGTQLSVL.